The rows below give T cell receptor beta chains drawn from one sample of a study of persistence of HIV-infected CD4 T cells. The method was immunoSEQ multiplex PCR; TCRdb's version includes in-frame clones alone and lacks a portion of them. In the table there are some 40,000 clones, approximately 93% of which are singletons. No antigen has been identified for these receptors. Sequences were derived from CD4+ T cells sorted from PBMCs after approximately 19-hour stimulation, sampled from a patient who received antiretroviral therapy. The receptors originated from an adult man with HIV who was CMV-seropositive. Both conserved end residues are part of each CDR3. The D gene is left open where the match is weak. Some rows have no size entry. The others give once, few or many, or a class for an expanded clone.

clone_size	v_call	cdr3_length	j_call	d_call	cdr3_aa
NA	TRBV6-5	13	TRBJ2-3	NA	CASSSRLTDTQYF
NA	TRBV6-4	13	TRBJ1-1	NA	CASSRLRGTEAFF
NA	TRBV18	12	TRBJ2-1	NA	CASSGPYNEQFF
NA	TRBV6-6	14	TRBJ2-2	NA	CASIVGPNTGELFF
NA	TRBV19	15	TRBJ2-7	NA	CASSRLGRESSEQYF
NA	TRBV18	14	TRBJ2-4	TRBD1	CASSPQGAKNIQYF
NA	TRBV28	17	TRBJ1-2	NA	CASSLYRWGNERYGYTF
NA	TRBV6-5	16	TRBJ1-6	NA	CASSYQGQPSNSPLHF
NA	TRBV5-4	16	TRBJ2-1	TRBD1	CASSDGQARSYNEQFF
NA	TRBV5-5	15	TRBJ1-4	NA	CASSLEGRRGEKLFF
NA	TRBV4-1	15	TRBJ1-6	NA	CASSQPGRQNSPLHF
NA	TRBV28	14	TRBJ2-2	TRBD2	CASGAGANTGELFF
NA	TRBV28	15	TRBJ1-3	NA	CASSSPVGKGNTIYF
NA	TRBV28	17	TRBJ2-7	TRBD1	CASSLFGWGTGDREQYF
once	TRBV9	14	TRBJ1-2	TRBD1	CASSDRTGRGGYTF
once	TRBV18	15	TRBJ2-2	NA	CASSPGRGQTGELFF
NA	TRBV2	12	TRBJ2-1	NA	CASRPDYNEQFF
NA	TRBV12-5	16	TRBJ2-2	NA	CASGPAVPTNTGELFF
NA	TRBV7-9	17	TRBJ2-1	NA	CASSLNMGQGRVNEQFF
NA	TRBV28	14	TRBJ2-5	TRBD1	CASGTGPKGETQYF
NA	TRBV18	14	TRBJ1-5	TRBD1	CASSVDRVDQPQHF
NA	TRBV6-5	15	TRBJ1-3	NA	CASSDSGRTGNTIYF